The 9 T cell receptor beta chains below come from one sample, sequenced in a study of blood T cell repertoires in COVID-19. Libraries were prepared by immunoSEQ multiplex PCR; TCRdb keeps only in-frame clonotypes and omits some of them. The sample consists of 65,000 to 95,000 clones, around 90% of them appearing once. The sequenced material came from peripheral blood. These receptors were taken from a man aged 50-60 years with active COVID-19.

The chain employs TRBV27 and TRBJ2-2; D might be TRBD1 (6 bases). Between the trimmed V and J ends, which lost 5 bases and 1 base, there was a span of 11 bases. Germline values: CDR1 MNHEY, CDR2 SMNVEV (reference sequence). CDR3 size: 15 residues. CDR3 loop: CASSPRTVNTGELFF. CDR3 in DNA: TGTGCCAGCAGTCCCAGGACAGTGAACACCGGGGAGCTGTTTTTT.

This clone was picked up one time. The rearrangement uses TRBV18 and TRBJ1-2; the D is unclear. The germline V gene encodes CDR1 KGHSH and CDR2 LQKENI. CDR3 length: 13 residues. The V and J ends lost 1 base and 4 bases respectively, with 7 bases between them. The chain's CDR3 is CASSPRGFYGYTF. The DNA for the CDR3 is TGTGCCAGCTCACCACGAGGGTTCTATGGCTACACCTTC.

The J gene is TRBJ2-2, the V gene TRBV3-1 (or the pseudogene TRBV3-2), with 14 bases identical to TRBD2. J was trimmed by 5 bases and V by 4 bases; bases with no gene match: 12. This CDR3 region has 19 residues. CDR1 and CDR2 from the germline V gene are LGHDT and YNNKEL (reference sequence). This CDR3 is CASSREGGLAGVGTGELFF. CDR3 nucleotides: TGTGCCAGCAGCCGCGAGGGGGGACTAGCGGGAGTAGGGACCGGGGAGCTGTTTTTT.

This clone appeared a single time. V usage is TRBV4-1 and J usage is TRBJ1-4; 8 bases line up with TRBD1. Trimming cost V 1 base and J 4 bases; bases outside gene matches: 2. Germline-derived CDR1 and CDR2 are MGHRA and YSYEKL. This CDR3 is built from 15 residues. CDR3 loop: CASSQATGGNEKLFF. CDR3 in DNA: TGCGCCAGCAGCCAAGCCACAGGGGGTAATGAAAAACTGTTTTTT.

The J gene is TRBJ2-3, the V gene TRBV20-1, with D hard to call. Germline values: CDR1 DFQATT, CDR2 SNEGSKA (reference sequence). Trimming removed 3 bases from V and 5 bases from J, with 6 bases in between. The CDR3 has 11 amino acids. CDR3 region: CSASPGDTQYF. The DNA of the CDR3 is TGCAGTGCTAGTCCCGGAGATACGCAGTATTTT.

The V call is TRBV5-8, the J call TRBJ2-7, with D possibly TRBD1 on 6 matching bases. The germline V gene has CDR1 SGHTS and CDR2 YDEGEE. This CDR3 has 14 residues. The ends were cut back, 2 bases at V and 3 bases at J, with 12 bases in the middle. CDR3 sequence: CASSFTGIDYEQYF. The CDR3 nucleotides read TGTGCCAGCAGCTTTACAGGGATTGACTACGAGCAGTACTTC.

Of note for this clone: Other DNA sequences in this sample translate to the same CDR3. The chain employs TRBV11-2 and TRBJ1-4, with D unclear. The CDR3 is 12 amino acids. V was pared by 2 bases and J by 8 bases, with 6 bases between. The germline CDR1 and CDR2 sequences are SGHAT and FQNNGV. The chain's CDR3 is CASSLSGEKLFF. CDR3 in DNA: TGTGCCAGCAGCTTAAGCGGGGAAAAACTGTTTTTT. Full variable domain (rest looked up from reference TRBV11-2 and TRBJ1-4): EAGVAQSPRYKIIEKRQSVAFWCNPISGHATLYWYQQILGQGPKLLIQFQNNGVVDDSQLPKDRFSAERLKGVDSTLKIQPAKLEDSAVYLCASSLSGEKLFFGSGTQLSVL.

The genes are TRBV7-9 and TRBJ2-7; 7 bases are shared with TRBD2. V lost 0 bases and J lost 4; bases outside the gene matches: 15. CDR1 is SEHNR, CDR2 FQNEAQ, per germline (reference sequence). The CDR3 length is 18 residues. The CDR3 nucleotides are TGTGCCAGCAGCTTAGCGCATGACGGCGCGGGAGTAGTTTACGAGCAGTACTTC. Encoded protein: CASSLAHDGAGVVYEQYF.

V gene TRBV7-6 combines with J gene TRBJ2-1; D remains unclear. Germline V gene data show CDR1 as SGHVS and CDR2 as FNYEAQ. V was trimmed by 5 bases and J by 0 bases, leaving 11 bases between them. The CDR3 runs 15 residues. CDR3 protein: CASSTDMSSYNEQFF. The CDR3 DNA sequence: TGTGCCAGCAGCACCGACATGAGCTCCTACAATGAGCAGTTCTTC.